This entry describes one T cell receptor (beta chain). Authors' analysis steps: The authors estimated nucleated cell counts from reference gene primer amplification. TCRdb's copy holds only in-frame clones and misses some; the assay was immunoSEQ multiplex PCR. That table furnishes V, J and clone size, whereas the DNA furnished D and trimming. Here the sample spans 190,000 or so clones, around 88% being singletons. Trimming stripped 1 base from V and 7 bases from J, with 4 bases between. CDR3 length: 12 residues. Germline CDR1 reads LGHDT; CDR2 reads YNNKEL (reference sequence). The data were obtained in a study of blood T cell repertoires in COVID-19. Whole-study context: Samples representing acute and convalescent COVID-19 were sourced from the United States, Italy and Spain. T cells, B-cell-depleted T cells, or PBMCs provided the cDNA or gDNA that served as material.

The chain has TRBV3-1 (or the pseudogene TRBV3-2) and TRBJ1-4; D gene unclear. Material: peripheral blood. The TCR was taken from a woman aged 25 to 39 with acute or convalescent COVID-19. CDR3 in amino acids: CASSQGLEKLFF. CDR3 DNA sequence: TGTGCCAGCAGCCAAGGGCTTGAAAAACTGTTTTTT.